The sequence of this T cell receptor beta chain was determined in a study of T cells after posttransplantation cyclophosphamide. Broader study findings: Later blood repertoires were often dominated by clones from the donor CD8+ memory compartment. TRB clonality was highly associated with recipient CMV seropositivity and reactivation. TRB overlap between skin or GI tissue T cells and blood was limited.

Control samples came 1 year after myeloablative marrow transplants with methotrexate plus calcineurin inhibitor. Assay: immunoSEQ multiplex PCR; the TCRdb copy retains only in-frame clones and omits some. The sample includes 17,000 or so clones, about 85% of them seen just once. A word on this clone: Its antigen is unknown.

Germline assignment: CDR1 MNHEY and CDR2 SVGAGI. This CDR3 contains 15 residues. V was clipped by 0 bases and J by 5 bases, with 12 bases between them. The chain joins TRBV6-5 to TRBJ2-3; no reliable D call. Sequenced material: PBMCs, taken after allogeneic stem cell transplant with calcineurin inhibitor and methotrexate. The sequence came from a female patient in her late teens or twenties who received an allogeneic stem cell transplant from an unrelated donor, was CMV-positive, and had acute and chronic GVHD. Some T cells may be the graft donor's. CDR3 coding DNA: TGTGCCAGCAGTTACTCGAACGGTGTTGGAGATACGCAGTATTTT. Its protein product is CASSYSNGVGDTQYF.